This is a list of T cell receptor beta chains from one sample in a study of CD8 T cells in Susac syndrome. TCRdb reprocessed the immunoSEQ multiplex PCR reads via MiXCR and lists one record per CDR3 protein. Altogether 330,000 or so distinct CDR3 sequences are present, roughly 90% being singletons, with the ten largest covering approximately 0.2%. Sequencing was done on a sample of CD8+ T cells from PBMCs. The receptors were sampled from a human donor with multiple sclerosis. Each CDR3 is given with its conserved first and last residue. The D gene is left open where the match is weak. Clone size is shown for a subset of rows, as once, few, many or a class of expanded clone.

>.|15|.|TRBJ2-3|TRBV4-3
TGCGCCAGCAGCTGGAAGGAAACTAACACAGATACGCAGTATTTT
CASSWKETNTDTQYF
>.|15|.|TRBJ1-1|TRBV7-9
TGTGCCAGCAGTTACCTCCAAACATTGAACACTGAAGCTTTCTTT
CASSYLQTLNTEAFF
>TRBD2|16|.|TRBJ2-1|TRBV27
TGTGCCAGCAGTCCCGGGACTAGCGGGGGTTACAATGAGCAGTTCTTC
CASSPGTSGGYNEQFF
>TRBD1|15|.|TRBJ2-7|TRBV20-1
TGCAGTGCTACATCGGACAGGGAGGCTCACTACGAGCAGTACTTC
CSATSDREAHYEQYF
>.|13|.|TRBJ1-3|TRBV29-1
TGCAGCGTTGTGGATCTCTCTGGAAACACCATATATTTT
CSVVDLSGNTIYF
>.|11|.|TRBJ2-3|TRBV23-1
TGCGCCAGCAGTGGGGCGGATACGCAGTATTTT
CASSGADTQYF
>TRBD2|13|once|TRBJ2-7|TRBV29-1
TGCAGCGTTGACGGGGGGGCCTTATACGAGCAGTACTTC
CSVDGGALYEQYF
>TRBD2|20|.|TRBJ2-1|TRBV29-1
TGCAGCGTTGAAGAGATAATGAGTAGCGGGAGCACCTATTACTACAATGAGCAGTTCTTC
CSVEEIMSSGSTYYYNEQFF
>.|13|.|TRBJ2-7|TRBV28
TGTGCCAGCAGTCCAGTCTTCTCCTACGAGCAGTACTTC
CASSPVFSYEQYF
>.|15|.|TRBJ2-2|TRBV13
TGTGCCAGCAGCCCCCGAGCCGGGAACACCGGGGAGCTGTTTTTT
CASSPRAGNTGELFF
>TRBD1|18|.|TRBJ2-7|TRBV20-1
TGCAGTGCTAGAGATTGGGGGCTTAGAGAGGACAGGGAATACGAGCAGTACTTC
CSARDWGLREDREYEQYF
>TRBD1|15|.|TRBJ1-2|TRBV20-1
TGCAGTGCTAGAGACGGACAGGGGAAGAGTAAGGGCTACACCTTC
CSARDGQGKSKGYTF
>.|15|.|TRBJ2-1|TRBV4-1
TGCGCCAGCAGCCAAGCGGACGGGGACTACAATGAGCAGTTCTTC
CASSQADGDYNEQFF
>.|15|.|TRBJ2-2|TRBV12-3/TRBV12-4
TGTGCCAGCAGTTTATTTGAGTGGAACACCGGGGAGCTGTTTTTT
CASSLFEWNTGELFF
>.|15|.|TRBJ1-4|TRBV12-3/TRBV12-4
TGTGCCAGCAGTTTTATCAGGGGACTGTTCGGAAAACTGTTTTTT
CASSFIRGLFGKLFF
>.|13|once|TRBJ2-3|TRBV6-2/TRBV6-3
TGTGCCAGCGCCTATGGAGACCCAGATACGCAGTATTTT
CASAYGDPDTQYF
>TRBD2|17|.|TRBJ2-1|TRBV4-3
TGCGCCAGCAGCCAAGATTCTCCTAGCGGGAGCTACAATGAGCAGTTCTTC
CASSQDSPSGSYNEQFF
>.|15|.|TRBJ2-2|TRBV7-6
TGTGCCAGCAGCGCCACGGTCGGGGTCACCGGGGAGCTGTTTTTT
CASSATVGVTGELFF
>.|16|.|TRBJ1-2|TRBV7-9
TGTGCCAGCAGCTTAGGGAGGGCCACCTCGGGGTATGGCTACACCTTC
CASSLGRATSGYGYTF
>.|13|few|TRBJ1-6|TRBV27
TGTGCCAGCAGCCAGACCGGTTTTTCACCCCTCCACTTT
CASSQTGFSPLHF
>.|11|once|TRBJ2-1|TRBV29-1
TGCAGCGTTGAAGAAGGGCACGAGCAGTTCTTC
CSVEEGHEQFF
>.|10|.|TRBJ2-1|TRBV29-1
TGCAGCGTTGTTTACAATGAGCAGTTCTTC
CSVVYNEQFF
>.|17|.|TRBJ2-7|TRBV4-2
TGTGCCAGCAGCCAAGCCGCTCCGGGACTGACCTCCTACGAGCAGTACTTC
CASSQAAPGLTSYEQYF
>.|17|.|TRBJ2-3|TRBV6-5
TGTGCCAGCAGTTACTTCAAATACCCCCTTAGCACAGATACGCAGTATTTT
CASSYFKYPLSTDTQYF
>TRBD1|13|.|TRBJ2-7|TRBV28
TGTGCCAGCACAGAACAGGGGGCGGACGAGCAGTACTTC
CASTEQGADEQYF
>.|17|.|TRBJ2-2|TRBV9
TGTGCCAGCAGCGTCTACCCCTCCCCAGCGACCACCGGGGAGCTGTTTTTT
CASSVYPSPATTGELFF
>.|14|.|TRBJ1-1|TRBV6-1
TGTGCCAGCAGTGAGGCGGACAGCAACACTGAAGCTTTCTTT
CASSEADSNTEAFF
>.|15|.|TRBJ2-3|TRBV12-3/TRBV12-4
TGTGCCAGCAGCCCAGGGAATAGGGCCACAGATACGCAGTATTTT
CASSPGNRATDTQYF
>TRBD2|13|.|TRBJ2-1|TRBV20-1
TGCAGTGCTAGGAATAGCGGGAGAGTTGAGCAGTTCTTC
CSARNSGRVEQFF
>.|14|.|TRBJ2-1|TRBV20-1
TGCAGTGCTAAACAGGGCCATGGGAGGGATGAGCAGTTCTTC
CSAKQGHGRDEQFF
>.|11|few|TRBJ2-2|TRBV12-3/TRBV12-4
TGTGCCAGTACCCTCGCGGGGGAGCTGTTTTTT
CASTLAGELFF
>TRBD1|15|.|TRBJ1-4|TRBV2
TGTGCCAGCATTATCCCAGGGGGGCCGGGCGAAAAACTGTTTTTT
CASIIPGGPGEKLFF
>TRBD1|16|.|TRBJ2-1|TRBV6-1
TGTGCCAGCAGTGCAAGACAGGGGCCACACTACAATGAGCAGTTCTTC
CASSARQGPHYNEQFF
>.|15|.|TRBJ1-2|TRBV9
TGTGCCAGCAGCGTGGCAGGGGCGCCAGGCTATGGCTACACCTTC
CASSVAGAPGYGYTF
>.|11|.|TRBJ2-1|TRBV27
TGTGCCAGCAGTACCCCAGGAGAGCAGTTCTTC
CASSTPGEQFF
>.|14|.|TRBJ2-5|TRBV4-1
TGCGCCAGCAGCCCGTCCACCAGGGAAGAGACCCAGTACTTC
CASSPSTREETQYF
>.|15|few|TRBJ2-7|TRBV4-1
TGCGCCAGCACCTCACAGGACAAGGGTTGGCACGAGCAGTACTTC
CASTSQDKGWHEQYF
>TRBD1|14|.|TRBJ1-1|TRBV20-1
TGCAGTGCTAGAAGTACGACAGGGGACACTGAAGCTTTCTTT
CSARSTTGDTEAFF
>.|15|.|TRBJ1-1|TRBV14
TGTGCCAGCAGCCAAGATCCAACCCCACACACTGAAGCTTTCTTT
CASSQDPTPHTEAFF
>TRBD1|14|.|TRBJ2-7|TRBV27
TGTGCCAGCAGTTCCTGGGACAGCCCCTACGAGCAGTACTTC
CASSSWDSPYEQYF
>TRBD1|13|.|TRBJ2-2|TRBV2
TGTGCCAGCAGGGACAGGGTCGGCGGGGAGCTGTTTTTT
CASRDRVGGELFF
>.|14|.|TRBJ1-2|TRBV30
TGTGCCTGGACCGGGGTTAGGCAGGGATATGGCTACACCTTC
CAWTGVRQGYGYTF
>.|13|.|TRBJ2-7|TRBV3-1
TGTGCCAGCAGAGGACGGCCTAGCACCGAGCAGTACTTC
CASRGRPSTEQYF
>TRBD2|17|.|TRBJ2-1|TRBV9
TGTGCCAGCAGCCTGGGACTAGCGGGGGGCTCCTACAATGAGCAGTTCTTC
CASSLGLAGGSYNEQFF
>TRBD2|16|.|TRBJ2-7|TRBV5-1
TGCGCCAGCAGCCCCCATTCGGGACTAGCCCCCTACGAGCAGTACTTC
CASSPHSGLAPYEQYF
>.|16|.|TRBJ2-3|TRBV24-1
TGTGCCACCAGTGATTTCCCGCGGTCTAGCACAGATACGCAGTATTTT
CATSDFPRSSTDTQYF
>.|14|.|TRBJ2-2|TRBV10-3
TGTGCCATCAGTGAGATCCAGGGCGCCGGGGAGCTGTTTTTT
CAISEIQGAGELFF
>TRBD1|15|.|TRBJ2-1|TRBV20-1
TGCAGCGTTCGGCCTACAGGGGTCAATTTCAATGAGCAGTTCTTC
CSVRPTGVNFNEQFF
>.|14|.|TRBJ2-1|TRBV7-9
TGTGCCAGCAGCTTAATCCTCGGTTGGGATGAGCAGTTCTTC
CASSLILGWDEQFF
>TRBD1|14|.|TRBJ2-7|TRBV27
TGTGCCAGCAGTTTATTCGGACAGGCCTACGAGCAGTACTTC
CASSLFGQAYEQYF
>.|14|once|TRBJ2-1|TRBV24-1
TGTGCCACCAGTGTCGGTGGACGGGACAATGAGCAGTTCTTC
CATSVGGRDNEQFF
>.|15|.|TRBJ1-4|TRBV4-1
TGCGCCAGCAGCCAAGATGTGGGGGCGCGTGAAAAACTGTTTTTT
CASSQDVGAREKLFF
>.|14|.|TRBJ2-1|TRBV19
TGTGCCAGTAGTTGGAAGGGACCTGGGGATGAGCAGTTCTTC
CASSWKGPGDEQFF
>.|14|.|TRBJ2-2|TRBV6-5
TGTGCCAGCAGTGATATTCTTTCGACCGGGGAGCTGTTTTTT
CASSDILSTGELFF
>.|14|.|TRBJ1-1|TRBV10-3
TGTGCCATCGGTACAGGGTGGTCGAACACTGAAGCTTTCTTT
CAIGTGWSNTEAFF
>TRBD1|14|.|TRBJ1-5|TRBV15
TGTGCCACCCAGGGGACAGGGACGAATCAGCCCCAGCATTTT
CATQGTGTNQPQHF
>.|15|.|TRBJ2-5|TRBV24-1
TGTGCCACCAGTGACCCCGTGGCCGTCTCGGAGACCCAGTACTTC
CATSDPVAVSETQYF
>TRBD1|12|once|TRBJ2-1|TRBV6-5
TGTGCCAGCAGAAACAGGGGGAATGAGCAGTTCTTC
CASRNRGNEQFF
>.|17|.|TRBJ2-1|TRBV29-1
TGCAGCGTGACCGGGACACCTGACGCTGACTCCTACAATGAGCAGTTCTTC
CSVTGTPDADSYNEQFF